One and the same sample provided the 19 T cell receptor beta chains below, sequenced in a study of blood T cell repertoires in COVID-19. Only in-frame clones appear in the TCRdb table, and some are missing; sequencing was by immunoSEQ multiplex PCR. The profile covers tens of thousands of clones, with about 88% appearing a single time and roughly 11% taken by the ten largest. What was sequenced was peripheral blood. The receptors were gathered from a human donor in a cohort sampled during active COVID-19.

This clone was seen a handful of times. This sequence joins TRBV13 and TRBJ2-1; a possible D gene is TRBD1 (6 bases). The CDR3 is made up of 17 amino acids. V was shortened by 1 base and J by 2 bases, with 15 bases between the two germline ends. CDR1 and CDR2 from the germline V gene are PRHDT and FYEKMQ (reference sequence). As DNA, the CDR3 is TGTGCCAGCAGCTTAGCGGAAAGGCAGGGGACCTACAATGAGCAGTTCTTC. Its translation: CASSLAERQGTYNEQFF.

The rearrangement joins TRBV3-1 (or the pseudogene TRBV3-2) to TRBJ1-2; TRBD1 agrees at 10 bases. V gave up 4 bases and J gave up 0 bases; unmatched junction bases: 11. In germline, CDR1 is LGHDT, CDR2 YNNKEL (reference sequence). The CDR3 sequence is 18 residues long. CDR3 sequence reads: CASSPSSGTGAPNYGYTF. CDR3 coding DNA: TGTGCCAGCAGCCCATCGTCCGGGACAGGGGCCCCTAACTATGGCTACACCTTC.

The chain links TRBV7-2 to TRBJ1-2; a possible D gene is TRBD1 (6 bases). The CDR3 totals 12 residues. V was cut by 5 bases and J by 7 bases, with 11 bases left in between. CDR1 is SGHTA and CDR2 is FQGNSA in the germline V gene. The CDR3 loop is CASSPHRVGYTF. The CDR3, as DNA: TGTGCCAGCAGCCCTCACAGGGTTGGCTACACCTTC.

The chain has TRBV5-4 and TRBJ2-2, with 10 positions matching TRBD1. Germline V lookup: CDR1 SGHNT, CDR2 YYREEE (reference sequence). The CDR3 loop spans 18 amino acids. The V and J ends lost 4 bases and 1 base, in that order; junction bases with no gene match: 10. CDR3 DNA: TGTGCCAGCAGCCGGCCGACAGGGGGCGGTCTGAACACCGGGGAGCTGTTTTTT. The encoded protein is CASSRPTGGGLNTGELFF.

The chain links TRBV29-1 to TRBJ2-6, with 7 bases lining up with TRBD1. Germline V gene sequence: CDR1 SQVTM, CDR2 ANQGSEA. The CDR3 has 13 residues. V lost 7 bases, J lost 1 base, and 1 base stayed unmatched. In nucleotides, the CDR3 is TGCAGCGGGGGACAGTCTGGGGCCAACGTCCTGACTTTC. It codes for CSGGQSGANVLTF.

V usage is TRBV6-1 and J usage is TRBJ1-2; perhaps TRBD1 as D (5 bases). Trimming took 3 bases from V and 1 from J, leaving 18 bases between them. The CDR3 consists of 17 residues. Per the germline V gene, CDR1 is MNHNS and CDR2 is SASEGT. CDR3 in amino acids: CASSDTLSDSINYGYTF. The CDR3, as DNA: TGTGCCAGCAGTGATACCCTATCCGACAGTATTAACTATGGCTACACCTTC.

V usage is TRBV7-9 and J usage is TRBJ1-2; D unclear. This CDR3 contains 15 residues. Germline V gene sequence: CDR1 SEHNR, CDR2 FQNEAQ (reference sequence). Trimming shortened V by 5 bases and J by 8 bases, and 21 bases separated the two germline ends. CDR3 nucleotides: TGTGCCAGCAGCACCTCAACGGCGGGTACTTACGGCTACACCTTC. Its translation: CASSTSTAGTYGYTF. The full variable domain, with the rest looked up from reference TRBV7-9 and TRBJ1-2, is DTGVSQNPRHKITKRGQNVTFRCDPISEHNRLYWYRQTLGQGPEFLTYFQNEAQLEKSRLLSDRFSAERPKGSFSTLEIQRTEQGDSAMYLCASSTSTAGTYGYTFGSGTRLTVV.

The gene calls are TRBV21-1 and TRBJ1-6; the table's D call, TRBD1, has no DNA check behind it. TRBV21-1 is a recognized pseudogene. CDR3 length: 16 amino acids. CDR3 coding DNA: TGTGCCAGCAGCATCAACCGGGACAGGGATAATTCACCCCTCCACTTT. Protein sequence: CASSINRDRDNSPLHF.

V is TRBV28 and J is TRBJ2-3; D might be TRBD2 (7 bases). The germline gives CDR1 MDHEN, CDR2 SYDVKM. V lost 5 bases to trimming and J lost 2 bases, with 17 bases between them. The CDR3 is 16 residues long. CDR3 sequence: CASSPRGGGSTDTQYF. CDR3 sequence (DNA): TGTGCCAGCAGTCCGAGGGGGGGCGGATCCACAGATACGCAGTATTTT.

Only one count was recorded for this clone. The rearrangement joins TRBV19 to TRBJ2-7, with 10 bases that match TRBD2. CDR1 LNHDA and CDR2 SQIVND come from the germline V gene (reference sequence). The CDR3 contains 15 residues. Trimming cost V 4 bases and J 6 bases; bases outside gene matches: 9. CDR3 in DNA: TGTGCCAGTAGTAGGCCTAGCGGGAGTTCTAGCGAGCAGTACTTC. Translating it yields CASSRPSGSSSEQYF.

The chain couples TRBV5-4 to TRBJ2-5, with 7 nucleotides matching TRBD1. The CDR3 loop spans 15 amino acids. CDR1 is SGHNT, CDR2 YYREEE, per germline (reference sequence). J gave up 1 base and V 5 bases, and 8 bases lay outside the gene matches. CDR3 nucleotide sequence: TGTGCCAGCAGTCGGCCGGCAGGGGGCCAAGAGACCCAGTACTTC. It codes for CASSRPAGGQETQYF.

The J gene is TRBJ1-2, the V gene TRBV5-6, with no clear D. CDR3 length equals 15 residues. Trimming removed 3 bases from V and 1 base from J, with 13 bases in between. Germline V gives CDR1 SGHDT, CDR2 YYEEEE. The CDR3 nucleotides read TGTGCCAGCAGCTCGGGTATAGACTTTAACTATGGCTACACCTTC. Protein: CASSSGIDFNYGYTF.

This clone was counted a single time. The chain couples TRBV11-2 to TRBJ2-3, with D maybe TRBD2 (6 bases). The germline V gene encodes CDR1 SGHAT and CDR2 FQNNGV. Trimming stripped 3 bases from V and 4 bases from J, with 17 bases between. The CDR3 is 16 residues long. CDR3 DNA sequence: TGTGCCAGCAGCTTTCGTGGGCGGACGGGAGCAGATACGCAGTATTTT. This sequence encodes CASSFRGRTGADTQYF.

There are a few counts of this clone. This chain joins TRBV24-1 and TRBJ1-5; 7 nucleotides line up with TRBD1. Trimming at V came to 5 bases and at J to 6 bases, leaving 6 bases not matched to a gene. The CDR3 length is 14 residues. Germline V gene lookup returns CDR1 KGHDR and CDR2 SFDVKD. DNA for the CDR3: TGTGCCACCAGTGCGACAGGGAGCTTTCAGCCCCAGCATTTT. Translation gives CATSATGSFQPQHF.

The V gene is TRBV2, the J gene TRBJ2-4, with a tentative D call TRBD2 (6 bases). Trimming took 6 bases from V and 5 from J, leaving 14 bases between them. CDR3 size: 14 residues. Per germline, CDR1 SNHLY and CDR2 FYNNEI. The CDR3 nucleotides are TGTGCCAGCAGAGCACCGGGACTTGAAAACATTCAGTACTTC. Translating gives CASRAPGLENIQYF. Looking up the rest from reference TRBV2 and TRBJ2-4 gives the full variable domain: EPEVTQTPSHQVTQMGQEVILRCVPISNHLYFYWYRQILGQKVEFLVSFYNNEISEKSEIFDDQFSVERPDGSNFTLKIRSTKLEDSAMYFCASRAPGLENIQYFGAGTRLSVL.

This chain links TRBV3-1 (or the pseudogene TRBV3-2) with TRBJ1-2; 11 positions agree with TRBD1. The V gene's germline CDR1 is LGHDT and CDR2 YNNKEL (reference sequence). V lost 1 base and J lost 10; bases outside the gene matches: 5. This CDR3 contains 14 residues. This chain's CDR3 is CASSQADRGRDYTF. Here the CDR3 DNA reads TGTGCCAGCAGCCAAGCGGACAGGGGGCGCGACTACACCTTC.

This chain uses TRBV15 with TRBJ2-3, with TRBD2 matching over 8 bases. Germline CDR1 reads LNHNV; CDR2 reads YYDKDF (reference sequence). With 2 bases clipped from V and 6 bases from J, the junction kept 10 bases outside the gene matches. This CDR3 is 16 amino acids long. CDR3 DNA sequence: TGTGCCACCAGCAGAAGCCCCACGGGAGGGGGGGATACGCAGTATTTT. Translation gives CATSRSPTGGGDTQYF. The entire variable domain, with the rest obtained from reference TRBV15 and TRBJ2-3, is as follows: DAMVIQNPRYQVTQFGKPVTLSCSQTLNHNVMYWYQQKSSQAPKLLFHYYDKDFNNEADTPDNFQSRRPNTSFCFLDIRSPGLGDTAMYLCATSRSPTGGGDTQYFGPGTRLTVL.

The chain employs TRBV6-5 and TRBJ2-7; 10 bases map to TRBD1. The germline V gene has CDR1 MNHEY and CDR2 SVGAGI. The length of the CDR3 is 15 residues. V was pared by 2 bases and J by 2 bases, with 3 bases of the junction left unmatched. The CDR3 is CASSYRDRGTYEQYF. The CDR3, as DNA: TGTGCCAGCAGTTACCGGGACAGGGGAACCTACGAGCAGTACTTC.

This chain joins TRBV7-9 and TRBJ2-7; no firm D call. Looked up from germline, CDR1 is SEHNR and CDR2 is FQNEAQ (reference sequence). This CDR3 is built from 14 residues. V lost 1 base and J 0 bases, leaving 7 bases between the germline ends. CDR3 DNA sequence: TGTGCCAGCAGCTTAGGATTCAGCTCCTACGAGCAGTACTTC. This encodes CASSLGFSSYEQYF.